Below, one T cell receptor beta chain is given with its context. Its antigen specificity is not known. No qualities accompany the bases; no much larger clone lies one base away. The data belong to a study of blood T cell repertoires in COVID-19 (dated by TCRdb to between 2020 and 2021). Study-wide context: The collaborator samples originated in the United States, Italy and Spain and spanned the acute and convalescent phases of COVID-19. Where HLA class I and class II types were available, the types were taken from metadata supplied by the sample provider, not from assay-based typing. Samples came from the ongoing ImmuneRACE study (first 160 participants) plus 1,254 subjects from 6 global collaborators. Deeply sampled blood TCRbeta repertoires from subjects exposed to, actively infected with, or recovered from COVID-19 were included in the dataset. The repertoires were released in a freely available public database intended as a resource for research on the immune response to SARS-CoV-2. The prospective study material was composed of cDNA or gDNA derived from T cells, B-cell-depleted T cells, or PBMCs. Sample metadata almost always included a de-identified subject ID, COVID-19 status, age in years and sex.

V is pared back by 0 bases and J by 6 bases, with 9 bases lying between the germline termini. The CDR3 sequence holds 14 residues, the cysteine and phenylalanine included. This entry keeps only the CDR3 DNA: 42 bases, framed from base 1. CDR1 and CDR2 were assigned from the germline V gene as MNHEY and SVGAGI. TCRbeta CDR3 regions were amplified from genomic DNA by means of the immunoSEQ Assay, a bias-controlled multiplex PCR. The original pipeline was this. The number of nucleated cells in each sample was estimated from the amplification of reference gene primers within the assay. To quantify the absolute abundance of each unique TCRbeta CDR3 rearrangement, sequence reads were collapsed and filtered. For each sample, productive Simpson clonality was calculated as the square root of Simpson's diversity index over productive rearrangements. TCRdb took over this immuneACCESS table, retaining in-frame rearrangements with V and J assigned. Such tables are incomplete; in checked studies, under half of the missing clones stem from an unresolved V gene, and the remainder is unexplained. For V, J and clone size, that table is used; D and trimming come from the DNA. For this sample the table gives fewer than 450,000 clones, of which about 90% were detected only once. The top ten constitute over 0.8% of the sample.

The investigation overall reported the following: How much clinical and demographic metadata was included differed by source and by participant, and the metadata was provided uncurated.

Enrolling through a virtual design, the prospective study's participants ranged in age from roughly 18 to 90 years and lived across approximately 25 United States geographic areas. To assign participants to cohorts, the prospective study relied on clinical history that participants themselves reported in a screening survey and a study questionnaire. Recovered participants in ImmuneRACE Cohort 3 were defined by two consecutive negative NP/OP PCR tests, clearance by a healthcare professional, or resolution of symptoms. Each participant in the prospective study had whole blood, serum and a nasopharyngeal or oropharyngeal swab collected by mobile phlebotomists. Prospective study participants could optionally give additional blood draws and questionnaires over a roughly two-month period. Before DNA extraction, prospective study blood samples were shipped either frozen or at room temperature.

The sequence joins TRBV6-5 to TRBJ2-1, and TRBD2 may be the D gene, going by 6 matching bases. The source material was PBMCs or T cells enriched from blood (not recorded which). This clonotype originated in a woman aged 25 to 45 who had recovered from COVID-19. CDR3 reads: CASSYSGGVNEQFF. The DNA sequence reads TGTGCCAGCAGTTACTCGGGCGGGGTCAATGAGCAGTTCTTC.